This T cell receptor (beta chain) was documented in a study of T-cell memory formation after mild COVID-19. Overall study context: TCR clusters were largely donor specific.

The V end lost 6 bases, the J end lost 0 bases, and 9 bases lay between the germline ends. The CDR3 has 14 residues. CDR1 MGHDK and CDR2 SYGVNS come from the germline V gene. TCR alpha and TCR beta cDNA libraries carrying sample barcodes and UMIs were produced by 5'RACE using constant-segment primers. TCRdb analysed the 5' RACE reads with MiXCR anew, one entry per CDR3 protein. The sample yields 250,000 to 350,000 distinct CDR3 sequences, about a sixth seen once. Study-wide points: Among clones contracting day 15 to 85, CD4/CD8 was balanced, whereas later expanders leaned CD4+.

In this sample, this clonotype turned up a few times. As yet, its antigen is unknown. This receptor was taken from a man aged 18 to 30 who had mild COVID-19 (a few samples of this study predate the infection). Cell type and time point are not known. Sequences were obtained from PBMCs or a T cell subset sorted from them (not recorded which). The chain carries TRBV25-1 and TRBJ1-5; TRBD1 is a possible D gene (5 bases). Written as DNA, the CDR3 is TGTGCCAGCAGCGTCACAGGTAGCAATCAGCCCCAGCATTTT. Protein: CASSVTGSNQPQHF.